The T cell receptor beta chain described here comes from a study of blood T cell repertoires in COVID-19. Overall study: Material from acute and convalescent COVID-19 was sourced from the United States, Italy and Spain. PBMCs, B-cell-depleted T cells, or T cells were the source of the cDNA or gDNA that made up the material.

The assay was immunoSEQ multiplex PCR, and TCRdb's table has in-frame clones only and misses some. The sample consists of tens of thousands of clones, 86% of them appearing once. The germline V gene has CDR1 SGHNT and CDR2 YYREEE (reference sequence). This CDR3 comprises 16 residues. The V and J ends lost 0 bases and 5 bases, in that order; junction bases with no gene match: 6. The specimen was peripheral blood. The chain carries TRBV5-4 and TRBJ2-2, with 8 bases that match TRBD1. The sequence was collected from a woman aged 80 or over in a cohort sampled during active or convalescent COVID-19. The CDR3 DNA reads as TGTGCCAGCAGCTTGGGGCAGGGGGCACTAACCGGGGAGCTGTTTTTT. Protein product: CASSLGQGALTGELFF. Full variable domain (outside the CDR3, taken from reference TRBV5-4 and TRBJ2-2): ETGVTQSPTHLIKTRGQQVTLRCSSQSGHNTVSWYQQALGQGPQFIFQYYREEENGRGNFPPRFSGLQFPNYSSELNVNALELDDSALYLCASSLGQGALTGELFFGEGSRLTVL.